This T cell receptor (delta chain) comes out of a study of γδ T cells in repeated Plasmodium falciparum infection. CDR3 size: 18 residues. Germline values: CDR1 GEAIGNYY, CDR2 EKD. With 3 bases removed from V and 6 bases from J, the gap between germline ends came to 28 bases. This clone occurred a few times. A read error likely explains this, since a far larger clone differs by one base. Other DNA variants within this sample encode the same CDR3. TCRdb re-called the multiplex PCR reads via CATT. The sample shows 75,000 to 95,000 delta-chain clones, 0.75% to 1% of them seen only once. Gammadelta T cells were flow-sorted from PBMC into Vgamma9/Vdelta2+ and Vdelta2-negative populations for bulk analysis.

The sequenced sample consisted of gamma-delta T cells from blood. This chain connects TRDV2 to TRDJ1; D perhaps matches TRDD2 (8 bases). TCRdb gives no J gene; it was assigned here by matching the DNA to germline. This TCR derives from a pool of human donors (malaria-infected and uninfected, not separated). CDR3 protein: CACDPSLPSRAGGYKLIF. In DNA, the CDR3 is TGTGCCTGTGACCCGAGCCTTCCTAGCCGTGCTGGGGGGTATAAACTCATCTTT.